This T cell receptor (beta chain) came from a study of shared clonotypes between healthy human individuals. At the level of the study: Donor composition was a couple of women and three men, aged 18 to 49.

As handled by the study authors: Quality scores were absent from the junction-only immunoSEQ sequences, so filtering differed. Only in-frame clones appear in the TCRdb table, and some are missing; sequencing was by immunoSEQ multiplex PCR. V, J and clone size were drawn from that table, and D and trimming were deduced from the DNA. The repertoire holds about 2 million clones, about 95% seen once, with about 1.1% in the top ten. As for this clone: What it binds is not known.

Points from the study as a whole: In several donors, approximately 5% of naive CD4 clonotypes appeared in common. All-four-donor shared clonotypes had higher generation probabilities than non-shared clonotypes did.

V dropped 7 bases and J dropped 0 bases, with 7 bases sitting between them. Germline V gives CDR1 MNHNY, CDR2 SVGAGI (reference sequence). The CDR3 has 13 residues. In the naive CD8 group, cells lacked CD45RO and were positively selected for CCR7, so terminally differentiated effector memory CD45RA+ cells were left out. This receptor was identified in a man aged 18 to 30 in good health. Sequencing was carried out using naive CD8+ T cells sorted from blood. The V call is TRBV6-6, the J call TRBJ2-1; no clear D. The CDR3 region is CASIGRSYNEQFF. The CDR3 DNA sequence: TGTGCCAGCATCGGGCGCTCCTACAATGAGCAGTTCTTC.